The source of this TCR beta chain is a study of T cells in Graves' hyperthyroidism and ophthalmopathy. Amplification targeted TCR beta CDR3 regions from RNA transcripts. HTBI primers were the set used in a first-round RT-PCR of the TCR CDR3. TCRdb called the multiplex PCR reads again in MiXCR, with one record for every CDR3 protein. The table includes around 300,000 distinct CDR3 sequences, roughly 13% detected once. The CDR3 covers 14 residues. CDR1 and CDR2 from the germline V gene are SGHNT and YYREEE (reference sequence). Trimming at V came to 4 bases and at J to 7 bases, leaving 9 bases not matched to a gene.

The sample taken for sequencing was blood. The chain combines TRBV5-4 with TRBJ2-5; TRBD1 matches 8 bases. The clonotype originates from a woman in her twenties or thirties with Graves' hyperthyroidism that later progressed to Graves' ophthalmopathy. The DNA for the CDR3 is TGTGCCAGCAGCCAGGACAGGGCGGCCGGGACCCAGTACTTC. Encoded protein: CASSQDRAAGTQYF.